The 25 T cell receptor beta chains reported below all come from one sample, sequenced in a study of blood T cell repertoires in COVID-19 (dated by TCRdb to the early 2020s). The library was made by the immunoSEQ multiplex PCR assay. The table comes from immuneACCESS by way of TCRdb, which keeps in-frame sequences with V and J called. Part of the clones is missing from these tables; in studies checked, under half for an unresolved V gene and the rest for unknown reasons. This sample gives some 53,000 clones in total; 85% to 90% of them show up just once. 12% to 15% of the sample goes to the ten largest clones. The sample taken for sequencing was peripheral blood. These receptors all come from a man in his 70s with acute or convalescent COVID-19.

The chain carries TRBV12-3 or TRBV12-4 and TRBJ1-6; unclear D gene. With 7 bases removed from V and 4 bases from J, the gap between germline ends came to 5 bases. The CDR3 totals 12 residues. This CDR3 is CASTEYNSPLHF. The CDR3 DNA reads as TGTGCCAGCACGGAGTATAATTCACCCCTCCACTTT.

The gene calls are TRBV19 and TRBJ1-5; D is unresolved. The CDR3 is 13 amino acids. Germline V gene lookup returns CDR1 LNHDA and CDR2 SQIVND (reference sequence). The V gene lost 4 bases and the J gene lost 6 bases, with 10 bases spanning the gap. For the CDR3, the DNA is TGTGCCAGTAGTACTCCGCGGGGTCAGCCCCAGCATTTT. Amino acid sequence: CASSTPRGQPQHF.

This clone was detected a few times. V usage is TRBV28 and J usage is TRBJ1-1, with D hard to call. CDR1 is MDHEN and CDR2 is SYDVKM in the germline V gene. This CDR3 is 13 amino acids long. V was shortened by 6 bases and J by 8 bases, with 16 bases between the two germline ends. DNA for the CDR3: TGTGCCAGCAGCCGCACATCCACCGCCGAAGCTTTCTTT. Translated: CASSRTSTAEAFF.

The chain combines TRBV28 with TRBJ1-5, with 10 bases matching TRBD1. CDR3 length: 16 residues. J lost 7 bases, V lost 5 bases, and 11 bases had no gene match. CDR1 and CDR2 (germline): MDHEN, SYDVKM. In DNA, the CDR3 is TGTGCCAGCAGTCCCTGGAGGACAGGGGGAAAGCAGCCCCAGCATTTT. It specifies CASSPWRTGGKQPQHF.

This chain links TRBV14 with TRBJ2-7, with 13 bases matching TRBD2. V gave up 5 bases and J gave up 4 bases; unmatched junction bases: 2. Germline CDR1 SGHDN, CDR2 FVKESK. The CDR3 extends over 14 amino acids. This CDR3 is CASSWGLAGYEQYF. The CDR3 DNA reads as TGTGCCAGCAGCTGGGGACTAGCGGGATACGAGCAGTACTTC.

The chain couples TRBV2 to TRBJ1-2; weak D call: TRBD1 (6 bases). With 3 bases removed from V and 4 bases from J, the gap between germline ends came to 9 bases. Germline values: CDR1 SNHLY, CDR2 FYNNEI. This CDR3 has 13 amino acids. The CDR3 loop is CASSDTGSYGYTF. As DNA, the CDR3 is TGTGCCAGCAGTGATACAGGGAGCTATGGCTACACCTTC.

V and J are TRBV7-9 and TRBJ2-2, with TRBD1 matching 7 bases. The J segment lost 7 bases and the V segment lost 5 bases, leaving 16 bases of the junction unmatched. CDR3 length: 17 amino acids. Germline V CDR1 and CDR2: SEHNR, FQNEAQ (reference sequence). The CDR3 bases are TGTGCCAGCAGCGAGCTTCCCGACAGGGATGTGATCGGGGAGCTGTTTTTT. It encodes CASSELPDRDVIGELFF. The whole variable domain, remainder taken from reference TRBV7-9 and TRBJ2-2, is DTGVSQNPRHKITKRGQNVTFRCDPISEHNRLYWYRQTLGQGPEFLTYFQNEAQLEKSRLLSDRFSAERPKGSFSTLEIQRTEQGDSAMYLCASSELPDRDVIGELFFGEGSRLTVL.

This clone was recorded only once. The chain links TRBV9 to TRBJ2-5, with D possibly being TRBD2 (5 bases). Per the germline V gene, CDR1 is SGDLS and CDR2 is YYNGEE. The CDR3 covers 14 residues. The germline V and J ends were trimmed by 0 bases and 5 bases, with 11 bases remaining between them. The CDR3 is CASSVGGIGETQYF. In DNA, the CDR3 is TGTGCCAGCAGCGTAGGAGGGATCGGGGAGACCCAGTACTTC. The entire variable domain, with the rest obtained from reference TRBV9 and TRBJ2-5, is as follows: DSGVTQTPKHLITATGQRVTLRCSPRSGDLSVYWYQQSLDQGLQFLIQYYNGEERAKGNILERFSAQQFPDLHSELNLSSLELGDSALYFCASSVGGIGETQYFGPGTRLLVL.

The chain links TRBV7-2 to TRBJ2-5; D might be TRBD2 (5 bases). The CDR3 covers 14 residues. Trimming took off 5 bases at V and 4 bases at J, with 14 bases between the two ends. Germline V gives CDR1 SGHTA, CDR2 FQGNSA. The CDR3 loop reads CASSQLGLIETQYF. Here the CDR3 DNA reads TGTGCCAGCAGCCAACTAGGGTTAATAGAGACCCAGTACTTC.

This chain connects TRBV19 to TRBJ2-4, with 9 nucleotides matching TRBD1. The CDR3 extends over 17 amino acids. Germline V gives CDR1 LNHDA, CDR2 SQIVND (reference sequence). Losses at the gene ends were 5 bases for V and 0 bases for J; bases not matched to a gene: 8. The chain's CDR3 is CASSVGQGLIAKNIQYF. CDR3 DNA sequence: TGTGCCAGTAGTGTCGGACAGGGGCTAATAGCCAAAAACATTCAGTACTTC.

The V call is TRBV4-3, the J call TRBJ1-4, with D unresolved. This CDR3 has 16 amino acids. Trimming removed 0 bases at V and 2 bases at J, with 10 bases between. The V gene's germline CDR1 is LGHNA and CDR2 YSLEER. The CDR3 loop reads CASSQDSGFTNEKLFF. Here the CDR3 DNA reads TGCGCCAGCAGCCAAGATTCGGGATTCACTAATGAAAAACTGTTTTTT.

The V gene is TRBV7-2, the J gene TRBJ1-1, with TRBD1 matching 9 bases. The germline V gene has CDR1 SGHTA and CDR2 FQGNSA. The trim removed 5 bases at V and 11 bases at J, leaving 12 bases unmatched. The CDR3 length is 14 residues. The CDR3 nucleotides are TGTGCCAGCAGCCTGGGACAGGGAGTTTTTCGGGCTTTCTTT. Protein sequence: CASSLGQGVFRAFF.

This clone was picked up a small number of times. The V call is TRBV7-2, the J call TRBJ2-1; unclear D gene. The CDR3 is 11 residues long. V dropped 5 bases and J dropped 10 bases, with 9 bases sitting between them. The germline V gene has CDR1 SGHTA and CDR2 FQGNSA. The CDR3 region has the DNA TGTGCCAGCAGCACCGTTAGAGAGCAGTTCTTC. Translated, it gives CASSTVREQFF.

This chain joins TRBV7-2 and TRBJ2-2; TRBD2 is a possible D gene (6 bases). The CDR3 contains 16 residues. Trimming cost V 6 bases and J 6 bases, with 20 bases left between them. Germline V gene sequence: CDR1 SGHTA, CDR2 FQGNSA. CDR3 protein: CASRPQPVGEAGELFF. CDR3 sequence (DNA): TGTGCCAGCAGGCCCCAACCGGTGGGGGAGGCCGGGGAGCTGTTTTTT.

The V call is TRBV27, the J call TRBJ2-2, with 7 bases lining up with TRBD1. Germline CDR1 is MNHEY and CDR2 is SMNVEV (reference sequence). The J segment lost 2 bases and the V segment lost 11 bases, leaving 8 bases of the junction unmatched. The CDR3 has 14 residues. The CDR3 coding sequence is TGTGCCCCTAGGACAGGTGGTAACACCGGGGAGCTGTTTTTT. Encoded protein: CAPRTGGNTGELFF.

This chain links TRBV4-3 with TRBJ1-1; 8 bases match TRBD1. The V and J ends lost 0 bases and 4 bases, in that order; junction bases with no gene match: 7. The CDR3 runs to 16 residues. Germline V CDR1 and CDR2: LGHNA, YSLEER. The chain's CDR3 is CASSQDYRGSITEAFF. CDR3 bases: TGCGCCAGCAGCCAAGACTACAGGGGGTCGATCACTGAAGCTTTCTTT.

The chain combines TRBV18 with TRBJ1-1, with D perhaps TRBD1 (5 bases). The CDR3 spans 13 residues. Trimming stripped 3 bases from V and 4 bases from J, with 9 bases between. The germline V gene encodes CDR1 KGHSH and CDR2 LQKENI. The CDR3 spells CASSPDKFTEAFF. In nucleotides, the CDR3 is TGTGCCAGCTCACCGGACAAATTCACTGAAGCTTTCTTT.

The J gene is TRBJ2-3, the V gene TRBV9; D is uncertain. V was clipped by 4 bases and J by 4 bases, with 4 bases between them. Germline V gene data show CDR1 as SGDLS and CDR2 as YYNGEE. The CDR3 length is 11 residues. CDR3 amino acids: CASSTADTQYF. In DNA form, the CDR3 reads TGTGCCAGCAGCACGGCAGATACGCAGTATTTT.

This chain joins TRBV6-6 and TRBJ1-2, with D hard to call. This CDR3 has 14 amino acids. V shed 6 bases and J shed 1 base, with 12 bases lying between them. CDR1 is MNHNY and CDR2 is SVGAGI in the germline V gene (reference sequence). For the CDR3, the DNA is TGTGCCAGCAGCCAATTGACGGGTAACTATGGCTACACCTTC. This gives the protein CASSQLTGNYGYTF.

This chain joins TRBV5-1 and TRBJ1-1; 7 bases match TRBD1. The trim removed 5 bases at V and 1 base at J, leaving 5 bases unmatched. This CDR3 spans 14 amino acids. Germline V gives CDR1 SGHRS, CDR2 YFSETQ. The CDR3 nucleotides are TGCGCCAGCAGAACGGGACAGCAGAACACTGAAGCTTTCTTT. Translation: CASRTGQQNTEAFF.

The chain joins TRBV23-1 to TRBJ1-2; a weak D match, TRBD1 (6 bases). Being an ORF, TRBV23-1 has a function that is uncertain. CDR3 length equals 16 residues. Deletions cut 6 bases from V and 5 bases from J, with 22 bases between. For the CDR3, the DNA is TGCGCCAGCAGCCCTTTCGGCGCAGGGGCGAGGTATGGCTACACCTTC. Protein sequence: CASSPFGAGARYGYTF.

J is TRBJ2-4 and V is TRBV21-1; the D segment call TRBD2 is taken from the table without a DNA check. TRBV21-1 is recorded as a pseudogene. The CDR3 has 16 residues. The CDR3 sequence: CASRTSGGLAKNIQYF. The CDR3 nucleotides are TGTGCCAGCAGAACTAGCGGGGGACTAGCCAAAAACATTCAGTACTTC.

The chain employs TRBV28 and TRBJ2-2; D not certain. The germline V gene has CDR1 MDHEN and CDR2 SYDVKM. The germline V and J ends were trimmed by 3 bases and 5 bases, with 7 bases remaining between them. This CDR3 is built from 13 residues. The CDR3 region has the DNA TGTGCCAGCAGTTTCTATTCTACCGGGGAGCTGTTTTTT. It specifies CASSFYSTGELFF.

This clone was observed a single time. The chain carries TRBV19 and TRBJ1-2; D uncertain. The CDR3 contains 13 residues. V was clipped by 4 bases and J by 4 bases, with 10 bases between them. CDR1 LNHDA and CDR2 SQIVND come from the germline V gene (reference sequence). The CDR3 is CASSTSGLYGYTF. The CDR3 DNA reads TGTGCCAGTAGTACCTCAGGTCTCTATGGCTACACCTTC.

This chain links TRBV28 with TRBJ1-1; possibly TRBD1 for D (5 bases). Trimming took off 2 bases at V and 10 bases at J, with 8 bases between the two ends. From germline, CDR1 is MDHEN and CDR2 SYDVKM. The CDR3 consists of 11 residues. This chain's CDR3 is CASSLNRLAFF. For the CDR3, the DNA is TGTGCCAGCAGTTTAAACAGGTTAGCTTTCTTT.